Listed below are T cell receptor beta chains from one sample, sequenced in a study of tumor-infiltrating lymphocytes in localized non-small cell lung cancer. The assay was immunoSEQ multiplex PCR, and TCRdb's table has in-frame clones only and misses some. The table includes roughly 16,000 clones, 78% detected once. The specimen was lung tumor tissue. The receptors stem from a human donor with non-small cell lung cancer. CDR3s include the opening cysteine and the closing phenylalanine or tryptophan. The D gene is left open where the match is weak. Clone size is shown for a subset of rows, as once, few, many or a class of expanded clone.

d_gene: TRBD1
abundance: .
j_gene: TRBJ1-5
v_gene: TRBV28
CDR3nt: TGTGCCAGCAGTTTCCTGCCTGAGGGGGCGGGCAATCAGCCCCAGCATTTT
CDR3aa: CASSFLPEGAGNQPQHF

d_gene: .
abundance: .
j_gene: TRBJ2-2
v_gene: TRBV18
CDR3nt: TGTGCCAGCTCACCAGATGCCAGGGCCACCGGGGAGCTGTTTTTT
CDR3aa: CASSPDARATGELFF

d_gene: .
abundance: .
j_gene: TRBJ1-5
v_gene: TRBV27
CDR3nt: TGTGCCAGCAGTACTGGGGAACACCCGGATCAGCCCCAGCATTTT
CDR3aa: CASSTGEHPDQPQHF

d_gene: .
abundance: few
j_gene: TRBJ2-2
v_gene: TRBV5-4
CDR3nt: TGTGCCAGCAGCTTGGCCGGCAGCACCGGGGAGCTGTTTTTT
CDR3aa: CASSLAGSTGELFF

d_gene: .
abundance: .
j_gene: TRBJ1-1
v_gene: TRBV5-4
CDR3nt: TGTGCCAGCAGCAAACAGGAGGACACTGAAGCTTTCTTT
CDR3aa: CASSKQEDTEAFF

d_gene: .
abundance: .
j_gene: TRBJ1-1
v_gene: TRBV20-1
CDR3nt: TGCAGTGCTAGCGACAACACTGAAGCTTTCTTT
CDR3aa: CSASDNTEAFF

d_gene: .
abundance: .
j_gene: TRBJ2-1
v_gene: TRBV7-2
CDR3nt: TGTGCCAGCAGCTTAACCCAAAGCTCCTACAATGAGCAGTTCTTC
CDR3aa: CASSLTQSSYNEQFF

d_gene: TRBD2
abundance: once
j_gene: TRBJ2-7
v_gene: TRBV20-1
CDR3nt: TGCAGTGCTAGAGTCTCGGGGGGACAGTACTTC
CDR3aa: CSARVSGGQYF

d_gene: TRBD2
abundance: few
j_gene: TRBJ2-3
v_gene: TRBV28
CDR3nt: TGTGCCAGCAGTCCCCCCGGGGGAGCGGGGATCCTTTCTACGCAGTATTTT
CDR3aa: CASSPPGGAGILSTQYF

d_gene: .
abundance: .
j_gene: TRBJ1-1
v_gene: TRBV23-1
CDR3nt: TGCGCCAGCAGTCATCCAAACCTTGACGAGGACACTGAAGCTTTCTTT
CDR3aa: CASSHPNLDEDTEAFF

d_gene: .
abundance: .
j_gene: TRBJ2-1
v_gene: TRBV5-1
CDR3nt: TGCGCCAGCAGCCCGAGTGGACTCGTCTACAATGAGCAGTTCTTC
CDR3aa: CASSPSGLVYNEQFF

d_gene: .
abundance: .
j_gene: TRBJ2-7
v_gene: TRBV4-1
CDR3nt: TGCGCCAGCAGCCATAGACCGTCTGGCGCCGGGACCTTCTACGAGCAGTACTTC
CDR3aa: CASSHRPSGAGTFYEQYF

d_gene: .
abundance: .
j_gene: TRBJ1-1
v_gene: TRBV7-8
CDR3nt: TGTGCCAGCAGCTTAGTGGCAGGGAACACTGAAGCTTTCTTT
CDR3aa: CASSLVAGNTEAFF

d_gene: .
abundance: .
j_gene: TRBJ2-1
v_gene: TRBV7-8
CDR3nt: TGTGCCAGCAGCTTCTTGGTGGAGTCGGAGCAGTTCTTC
CDR3aa: CASSFLVESEQFF

d_gene: .
abundance: .
j_gene: TRBJ1-1
v_gene: TRBV5-6
CDR3nt: TGTGCCAGCAGCTTCTGGGGGGTTAAAGACACTGAAGCTTTCTTT
CDR3aa: CASSFWGVKDTEAFF

d_gene: .
abundance: .
j_gene: TRBJ2-7
v_gene: TRBV2
CDR3nt: TGTGCCAGCAGTGAACAGGCCCATACCTCCTACGAGCAGTACTTC
CDR3aa: CASSEQAHTSYEQYF

d_gene: .
abundance: .
j_gene: TRBJ2-6
v_gene: TRBV5-6
CDR3nt: TGTGCCAGCAGATGGGGGGCTGGGGCCAACGTCCTGACTTTC
CDR3aa: CASRWGAGANVLTF

d_gene: TRBD1
abundance: .
j_gene: TRBJ1-6
v_gene: TRBV6-1
CDR3nt: TGTGCCAGCAGCCTGGGACAGGGTTTTCGGTCACCCCTCCACTTT
CDR3aa: CASSLGQGFRSPLHF

d_gene: .
abundance: few
j_gene: TRBJ1-1
v_gene: TRBV7-9
CDR3nt: TGTGCCAGCAGCTTAGCGGGCAGCGATAGGGAAGCTTTCTTT
CDR3aa: CASSLAGSDREAFF

d_gene: TRBD1
abundance: .
j_gene: TRBJ2-7
v_gene: TRBV7-9
CDR3nt: TGTGCCAGCAGAGGACAGGGGGCCTACGAGCAGTACTTC
CDR3aa: CASRGQGAYEQYF

d_gene: .
abundance: .
j_gene: TRBJ1-1
v_gene: TRBV28
CDR3nt: TGTGCCAGCAGTATATTAGACAGGGAAGCTTTCTTT
CDR3aa: CASSILDREAFF

d_gene: .
abundance: .
j_gene: TRBJ1-5
v_gene: TRBV27
CDR3nt: TGTGCCAGCAGTTTAAGGGCAGTTTTTAATCAGCCCCAGCATTTT
CDR3aa: CASSLRAVFNQPQHF

d_gene: TRBD1
abundance: medium-sized
j_gene: TRBJ2-7
v_gene: TRBV4-2
CDR3nt: TGTGCCAGCAGCCAAAACAGGGGGCTGGGTGAGCAGTACTTC
CDR3aa: CASSQNRGLGEQYF

d_gene: .
abundance: .
j_gene: TRBJ1-2
v_gene: TRBV10-3
CDR3nt: TGTGCCTCCAACGGGGGGGACTATGGCTACACCTTC
CDR3aa: CASNGGDYGYTF

d_gene: TRBD2
abundance: .
j_gene: TRBJ2-7
v_gene: TRBV7-9
CDR3nt: TGTGCCAGCAGCTTAGCCTCGACTAGCGGGGGAAGTGAGCAGTACTTC
CDR3aa: CASSLASTSGGSEQYF

d_gene: .
abundance: .
j_gene: TRBJ2-3
v_gene: TRBV7-3
CDR3nt: TGTGCCAGCAGCTCCTCCCCCGCCCCCGTGGATACGCAGTATTTT
CDR3aa: CASSSSPAPVDTQYF

d_gene: .
abundance: .
j_gene: TRBJ2-6
v_gene: TRBV6-6
CDR3nt: TGTGCCAGCAGTTACTCTGGTTCTGGGGCCAACGTCCTGACTTTC
CDR3aa: CASSYSGSGANVLTF

d_gene: .
abundance: .
j_gene: TRBJ2-7
v_gene: TRBV7-8
CDR3nt: TGTGCCAGCAGCGCAACCGGACAAACCTACGAGCAGTACTTC
CDR3aa: CASSATGQTYEQYF

d_gene: TRBD1
abundance: .
j_gene: TRBJ2-1
v_gene: TRBV19
CDR3nt: TGTGCCAGTACGACAGGGCCCTACAATGAGCAGTTCTTC
CDR3aa: CASTTGPYNEQFF

d_gene: .
abundance: .
j_gene: TRBJ2-7
v_gene: TRBV4-3
CDR3nt: TGCGCCAGCAGCCAATCCCTGACGGGACGCGCGGCCTACGAGCAGTACTTC
CDR3aa: CASSQSLTGRAAYEQYF

d_gene: TRBD1
abundance: .
j_gene: TRBJ2-7
v_gene: TRBV7-8
CDR3nt: TGTGCCAGCAGCTCGGACAGGGGAGGCGAGCAGTACTTC
CDR3aa: CASSSDRGGEQYF

d_gene: .
abundance: .
j_gene: TRBJ1-5
v_gene: TRBV7-2
CDR3nt: TGTGCCAGCAGCCCCTGGGGGGGTCTATATCCCCAGCATTTT
CDR3aa: CASSPWGGLYPQHF

d_gene: .
abundance: .
j_gene: TRBJ1-2
v_gene: TRBV19
CDR3nt: TGTGCCAGTAGTATCCCCGGGAAGGGGAAGGGGTTCGGCTACACCTTC
CDR3aa: CASSIPGKGKGFGYTF

d_gene: .
abundance: .
j_gene: TRBJ2-7
v_gene: TRBV11-2
CDR3nt: TGTGCCAGCAGCTATCTAGGCCCCACCAGGGGCGAGCAGTACTTC
CDR3aa: CASSYLGPTRGEQYF

d_gene: .
abundance: .
j_gene: TRBJ2-1
v_gene: TRBV7-8
CDR3nt: TGTGCCAGCAGCTTACGGGGCAATGAGCAGTTCTTC
CDR3aa: CASSLRGNEQFF